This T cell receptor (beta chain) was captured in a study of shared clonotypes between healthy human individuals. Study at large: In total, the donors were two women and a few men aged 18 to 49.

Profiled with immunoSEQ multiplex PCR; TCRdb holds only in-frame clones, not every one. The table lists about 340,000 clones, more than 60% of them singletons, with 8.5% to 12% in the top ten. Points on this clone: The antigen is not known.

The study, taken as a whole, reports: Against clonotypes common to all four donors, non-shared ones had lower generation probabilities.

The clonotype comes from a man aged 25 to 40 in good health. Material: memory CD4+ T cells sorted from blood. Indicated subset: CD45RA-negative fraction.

The DNA for the CDR3 is TGTGCCAGCAGCGCCCGGACTAGCGGGAGGGCCGCAGATACGCAGTATTTT. Protein sequence: CASSARTSGRAADTQYF. The chain carries TRBV9 and TRBJ2-3, with 15 bases fitting TRBD2. Germline V gives CDR1 SGDLS, CDR2 YYNGEE. Germline trimming cut 3 bases from V and 4 bases from J; bases unmatched to any gene: 6. The CDR3 runs to 17 residues.